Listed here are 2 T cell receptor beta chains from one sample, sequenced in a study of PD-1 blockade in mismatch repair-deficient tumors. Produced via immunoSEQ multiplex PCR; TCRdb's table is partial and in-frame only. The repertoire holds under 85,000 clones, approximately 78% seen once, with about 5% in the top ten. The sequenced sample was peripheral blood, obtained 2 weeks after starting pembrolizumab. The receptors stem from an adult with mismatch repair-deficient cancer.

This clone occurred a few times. This CDR3 is CASSLMTGGGEEQYF. CDR3 sequence (DNA): TGCGCCAGCAGCTTAATGACGGGAGGGGGCGAGGAGCAGTACTTC. The chain recombines TRBV5-1 with TRBJ2-7, with D maybe TRBD2 (8 bases). V was clipped by 2 bases and J by 7 bases, with 19 bases between them. Germline V gene lookup returns CDR1 SGHRS and CDR2 YFSETQ. The CDR3 is 15 residues long.

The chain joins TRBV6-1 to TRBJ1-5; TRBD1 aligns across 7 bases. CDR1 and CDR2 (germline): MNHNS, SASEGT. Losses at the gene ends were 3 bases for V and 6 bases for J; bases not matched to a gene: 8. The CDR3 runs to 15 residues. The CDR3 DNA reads TGTGCCAGCAGTGAGTGGGGGACAGAAAGTCAGCCCCAGCATTTT. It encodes CASSEWGTESQPQHF.